These T cell receptor beta chains were read from a single sample in a study of blood T cell repertoires in COVID-19. Data came from immunoSEQ multiplex PCR; TCRdb stores just in-frame clones and leaves some out. The sample lists approximately 70,000 clones, 70% to 90% occurring once. The sample comprised peripheral blood. Source of these receptors: a woman aged 60-70 years with acute or convalescent COVID-19. CDR3s include the opening cysteine and the closing phenylalanine or tryptophan. The D gene is left open where the match is weak. Clone size appears in some rows only: once, few, many, or a class for an expanded clone.

clone_size	d_call	v_call	j_call	cdr3_nt	cdr3_aa
-	-	TRBV18	TRBJ2-2	TGTGCCAGCTCACCACCGTCATCGGGACAAAACACCGGGGAGCTGTTTTTT	CASSPPSSGQNTGELFF
-	-	TRBV6-2/TRBV6-3	TRBJ1-2	TGTGCCAGCAGGCCTCGGGAGCCCTATGGCTACACCTTC	CASRPREPYGYTF
few	-	TRBV18	TRBJ1-2	TGTGCCAGCTCACCAAGCCAGGCCTATGGCTACACCTTC	CASSPSQAYGYTF
-	-	TRBV5-5	TRBJ2-2	TGTGCCAGCAGCTGGGGGAGGACGAACACCGGGGAGCTGTTTTTT	CASSWGRTNTGELFF
-	TRBD1	TRBV11-2	TRBJ1-6	TGTGCCAGCAGCTTAAACCGGGACAGGACCTCACCCCTCCACTTT	CASSLNRDRTSPLHF
-	-	TRBV30	TRBJ2-2	TGTGCCCTGGACTCGGGGGGCGGGAACACCGGGGAGCTGTTTTTT	CALDSGGGNTGELFF
-	-	TRBV3-1/TRBV3-2	TRBJ2-2	TGTGCCAGCAGACGGGGGGCAAAGGAGGCCGGGGAGCTGTTTTTT	CASRRGAKEAGELFF
-	TRBD1	TRBV6-5	TRBJ1-2	TGTGCCAGCAGTAAGCAGACAGGGGCCGGCTACACCTTC	CASSKQTGAGYTF
-	-	TRBV19	TRBJ1-1	TGTGCCAGTAGTAATTCCGGGAACACTGAAGCTTTCTTT	CASSNSGNTEAFF
-	-	TRBV15	TRBJ1-1	TGTGCCACCAGCACCGCCGGGGGGGCTGAAGCTTTCTTT	CATSTAGGAEAFF
-	-	TRBV6-6	TRBJ1-1	TGTGCCAGCAAGTATACAGGGACCACTGAAGCTTTCTTT	CASKYTGTTEAFF
-	-	TRBV11-2	TRBJ1-6	TGTGCCAGCAGCTTAGATCGGGGGTTTTCACCCCTCCACTTT	CASSLDRGFSPLHF
-	-	TRBV5-6	TRBJ1-3	TGTGCCAGCAGCTTCAGGGTATCTGGAAACACCATATATTTT	CASSFRVSGNTIYF
-	TRBD2	TRBV12-3/TRBV12-4	TRBJ2-5	TGTGCCAGCAGCCCCGGGGGGGCAGAGACCCAGTACTTC	CASSPGGAETQYF
-	TRBD1	TRBV19	TRBJ1-1	TGTGCCAGTAAGATCTGGGGACAGGGCTTCGATGAAGCTTTCTTT	CASKIWGQGFDEAFF
-	TRBD1	TRBV5-1	TRBJ1-1	TGCGCCAGCAGCTTGACCGGACAGGGAGGTACTGAAGCTTTCTTT	CASSLTGQGGTEAFF
-	-	TRBV5-6	TRBJ2-5	TGTGCCAGCAGCCCACGTAGAACCAGGGATCCTGGAGAGACCCAGTACTTC	CASSPRRTRDPGETQYF
-	-	TRBV7-2	TRBJ2-1	TGTGCCAGCAGCTTTGATGGGAGTTTTAATGAGCAGTTCTTC	CASSFDGSFNEQFF
-	-	TRBV6-5	TRBJ1-6	TGTGCCAGCAGGCCGGACAGTGGCGCTTCACCCCTCCACTTT	CASRPDSGASPLHF
-	-	TRBV12-3/TRBV12-4	TRBJ1-1	TGTGCCAGCAGCTCGTATATGAACACTGAAGCTTTCTTT	CASSSYMNTEAFF
-	TRBD2	TRBV11-2	TRBJ2-1	TGTGCCAGCAGCATTAGACTAGCGGTGGATGAGCAGTTCTTC	CASSIRLAVDEQFF
-	-	TRBV19	TRBJ1-2	TGTGCCAGTAGTATTTACTACCGCTATGGCTACACCTTC	CASSIYYRYGYTF
-	-	TRBV11-2	TRBJ2-3	TGTGCCAGCAGGGGACGGACAGTGAGCACAGATACGCAGTATTTT	CASRGRTVSTDTQYF
-	-	TRBV15	TRBJ1-4	TGTGCCACCAGCAGAGACGAGGGCTGGGGAAAACTGTTCTTT	CATSRDEGWGKLFF
once	TRBD1	TRBV2	TRBJ1-1	TGTGCCAGCAGTTGGACAGGGGTAGAGGCCACTGAAGCTTTCTTT	CASSWTGVEATEAFF
-	TRBD1	TRBV5-8	TRBJ1-5	TGTGCCAGCAGCAGCGGCGGGACAGGTCAGCCCCAGCATTTT	CASSSGGTGQPQHF
-	TRBD1	TRBV7-9	TRBJ2-3	TGTGCCAGCAGCTTCGACAGGGGCGGCACAGATACGCAGTATTTT	CASSFDRGGTDTQYF
-	-	TRBV30	TRBJ2-3	TGTGCCTGGAGTGTAATGAGGGAGCAGTATTTT	CAWSVMREQYF
-	TRBD2	TRBV7-2	TRBJ2-5	TGTGCCAGCAGCTTTACTAGCGGGGGGCGGGAGACCCAGTACTTC	CASSFTSGGRETQYF
-	-	TRBV7-2	TRBJ2-1	TGTGCCAGCAGCTTAGCGCGCGGCTCCTACAATGAGCAGTTCTTC	CASSLARGSYNEQFF
-	-	TRBV25-1	TRBJ1-2	TGTGCCAGCAGTGAACGGCACAGCCTGGATGGCTACACCTTC	CASSERHSLDGYTF
-	-	TRBV20-1	TRBJ1-5	TGCAGTGCTAGTTTTGGGTCTCACTCGGGGCCCCAGCATTTT	CSASFGSHSGPQHF
-	TRBD2	TRBV29-1	TRBJ2-1	TGCAGCGTAGGTAGCGGGCTAACTTACAATGAGCAGTTCTTC	CSVGSGLTYNEQFF
-	-	TRBV11-1	TRBJ2-4	TGTGCCAGCAGCTCCCCCGTGGCCAAAAACATTCAGTACTTC	CASSSPVAKNIQYF
-	-	TRBV27	TRBJ1-1	TGTGCCAGCAGTCCACAACCTCCTCAATTTACTGAAGCTTTCTTT	CASSPQPPQFTEAFF
-	-	TRBV3-1/TRBV3-2	TRBJ1-2	TGTGCCAGCAGCCCTACGGCGGGGAACTATGGCTACACCTTC	CASSPTAGNYGYTF
-	-	TRBV7-2	TRBJ1-1	TGTGCCAGCAGCTTAGTCCAGATAAACACTGAAGCTTTCTTT	CASSLVQINTEAFF
-	-	TRBV3-1/TRBV3-2	TRBJ1-1	TGTGCCAGCAGGCGACAGACGAACACTGAAGCTTTCTTT	CASRRQTNTEAFF
once	TRBD1	TRBV13	TRBJ1-1	TGTGCCAGCCGATACAGGGGGAGCACTGAAGCTTTCTTT	CASRYRGSTEAFF
-	TRBD1	TRBV24-1	TRBJ2-3	TGTGCCACCAGTGACACCGGGACAGGGAGCACAGATACGCAGTATTTT	CATSDTGTGSTDTQYF
-	-	TRBV2	TRBJ1-4	TGTGCCAGCAGTGAAGGTGGCGGGATACGTCGCGAAAAACTGTTTTTT	CASSEGGGIRREKLFF
-	-	TRBV6-5	TRBJ1-1	TGTGCCAGCACCCTATCACAGGGTCTCACTGAAGCTTTCTTT	CASTLSQGLTEAFF
-	-	TRBV18	TRBJ1-4	TGTGCCAGCTCACCAGGGAGGGCGCAGGCTAATGAAAAACTGTTTTTT	CASSPGRAQANEKLFF
-	-	TRBV5-1	TRBJ2-3	TGCGCCAGCAGCAAGGAGGCAGATACGCAGTATTTT	CASSKEADTQYF
once	TRBD1	TRBV28	TRBJ1-2	TGTGCCAGCAGTTCTTACAGGGGGCACGGCTACACCTTC	CASSSYRGHGYTF
-	-	TRBV7-2	TRBJ2-1	TGTGCCAGCAGCCCCCCAGGGCAGCACAATGAGCAGTTCTTC	CASSPPGQHNEQFF
-	TRBD1	TRBV7-2	TRBJ1-6	TGTGCCAGCAGCGCCCGGGACAGGAATAATTCACCCCTCCACTTT	CASSARDRNNSPLHF
-	-	TRBV7-6	TRBJ1-1	TGTGCCAGCAGCTTAACACTGCGACAGAAAAGGGGGAACACTGAAGCTTTCTTT	CASSLTLRQKRGNTEAFF
-	TRBD2	TRBV4-3	TRBJ2-3	TGCGCCAGCAGCCAAGATACGGGGACTAACGGGAGAATGGATACGCAGTATTTT	CASSQDTGTNGRMDTQYF
-	-	TRBV5-1	TRBJ2-6	TGCGCCAGCAGCTGGACCGGGATGACCTCTGGGGCCAACGTCCTGACTTTC	CASSWTGMTSGANVLTF
-	-	TRBV19	TRBJ1-4	TGTGCCAGTAACATGGGGGGGCGTGTGGAAAAACTGTTTTTT	CASNMGGRVEKLFF
-	TRBD2	TRBV16	TRBJ2-2	TGTGCCAGCAGCCAAACGGGACTAGCGGGACTGAACACCGGGGAGCTGTTTTTT	CASSQTGLAGLNTGELFF
-	TRBD1	TRBV7-9	TRBJ1-1	TGTGCCAGCAGCCGACAGGGGGGACTTGAAGCTTTCTTT	CASSRQGGLEAFF
-	-	TRBV2	TRBJ1-1	TGTGCCAGCAGTGGAAACGGACTTGGGACTGAAGCTTTCTTT	CASSGNGLGTEAFF
-	-	TRBV30	TRBJ2-2	TGTGCCTGGAGTTGGAGGAAGACCGGGGAGCTGTTTTTT	CAWSWRKTGELFF
-	-	TRBV7-2	TRBJ2-3	TGTGCCAGCAGCTCGACAGGGACTAGCACAGATACGCAGTATTTT	CASSSTGTSTDTQYF
-	TRBD1	TRBV9	TRBJ1-2	TGTGCCAGCAGCGTTAGTGGACAGGGATTCTATGGCTACACCTTC	CASSVSGQGFYGYTF